This passage covers 7 T cell receptor beta chains from one sample sequenced in a study of CD8+CD57+ T cells in acquired aplastic anemia. According to the study, genomic DNA was the template for TCR beta VDJ and CDR3 profiling. TCRdb used MiXCR to reprocess the reads, holding one entry per CDR3 protein. The profile shows just over 200,000 distinct CDR3 sequences, about 62% of them singletons. The authors sequenced patients whose flow cytometry had shown CD8+CD57+ cell expansion. Material for sequencing was sorted CD4+, CD8+, or CD8+CD57+ T cells (not recorded which) from PBMCs. The source of these receptors is a human donor with aplastic anemia.

This clonotype has just one count. Lacking the conserved final phenylalanine or tryptophan, this CDR3 likely reflects a read error. This chain links TRBV9 with TRBJ2-7; 10 bases match TRBD1. There are 15 residues in the CDR3. In germline, CDR1 is SGDLS, CDR2 YYNGEE. CDR3 coding DNA: TGTGCCAACAGCGCAGCAGGACAGGGGGCCTACGAGCAGTACTCC. This codes for CANSAAGQGAYEQYS.

The V call is TRBV2, the J call TRBJ2-1, with a weak D call TRBD2 (7 bases). This CDR3 has 15 residues. Trimming left V 4 bases short and J 6 bases short, with 16 bases between. The V gene's germline CDR1 is SNHLY and CDR2 FYNNEI. The CDR3, as DNA: TGTGCCAGCAGTGGGGAGGGCGGCAGGGGCAATGAGCAGTTCTTC. Its translation: CASSGEGGRGNEQFF.

The J gene is TRBJ1-6, the V gene TRBV5-1, with no clear D. The CDR3 covers 13 residues. Looked up from germline, CDR1 is SGHRS and CDR2 is YFSETQ. The V gene lost 0 bases and the J gene lost 8 bases, with 6 bases spanning the gap. As DNA, the CDR3 is TGCGCCAGCAGCTTGGAAACAGATTCACCCCTCCACTTT. The encoded protein is CASSLETDSPLHF.

V usage is TRBV12-3 or TRBV12-4 and J usage is TRBJ1-6, with D uncertain. Trimming took 1 base from V and 10 from J, leaving 11 bases between them. The CDR3 has 14 amino acids. CDR3 nucleotides: TGTGCCAGCAGTTTAGACCCTACTTTCTCACCCCTCCACTTT. Residues: CASSLDPTFSPLHF.

CDR3 coding DNA: TGCAGCGTTAGGGAGGCTGGGGCCAACGTCCTGACTTTC. Translation gives CSVREAGANVLTF. This chain links TRBV29-1 with TRBJ2-6; D may be TRBD2 (6 bases). CDR1 is SQVTM and CDR2 is ANQGSEA in the germline V gene. The germline V and J ends were trimmed by 5 bases and 2 bases, with 7 bases remaining between them. There are 13 residues in the CDR3.

The chain employs TRBV29-1 and TRBJ1-2; D is uncertain. This CDR3 contains 15 residues. CDR1 and CDR2 from the germline V gene are SQVTM and ANQGSEA. V shed 5 bases and J shed 6 bases, with 22 bases lying between them. This CDR3 reads CSVQQRATPRDGYTF. For the CDR3, the DNA is TGCAGCGTTCAACAGCGGGCCACCCCAAGGGATGGCTACACCTTC.

This CDR3 is CASSARDRGRGGTGELFF. The CDR3 nucleotides are TGCGCCAGCAGCGCCCGGGACAGGGGGCGCGGGGGCACCGGGGAGCTGTTTTTT. The chain carries TRBV5-1 and TRBJ2-2; TRBD1 matches 12 bases. CDR1 SGHRS and CDR2 YFSETQ come from the germline V gene. The CDR3 loop spans 18 amino acids. V lost 4 bases, J lost 4 bases, and 11 bases stayed unmatched.